This is a list of T cell receptor beta chains from one sample in a study of identical twins. TCRdb re-called the 5' RACE reads through MiXCR, storing one row per CDR3 protein. The repertoire includes over 550,000 distinct CDR3 sequences, about 7.6% of them detected once, and about 1.6% sits in the top ten. This sample also belongs to another study, concerning yellow fever vaccine responses in identical twins.

Sample: PBMCs. All receptors come from a woman aged 18-29 years in good health. The CDR3 runs from the conserved cysteine through the conserved F or W. A D gene is named only where the DNA matches it firmly. The size entry is marked missing in some rows and otherwise reads once, few, many or a size class.

size,J,length,V,D,DNA,CDR3
many,TRBJ2-1,16,TRBV10-3,NA,TGTGCCATCAGTGGATCCTCGGGACTTCCCTACAATGAGCAGTTCTTC,CAISGSSGLPYNEQFF
NA,TRBJ1-1,14,TRBV7-3,TRBD1,TGTGCCAGCAGCTTAAGGTCAGGGGGGACTGAAGCTTTCTTT,CASSLRSGGTEAFF
many,TRBJ2-5,17,TRBV10-3,NA,TGTGCCATCAGTGAGTCCACAAACCGGGAGTCACGGGAGACCCAGTACTTC,CAISESTNRESRETQYF
NA,TRBJ2-4,14,TRBV24-1,NA,TGTGCCACCAGTGATTTAACACAGGAAAACATTCAGTACTTC,CATSDLTQENIQYF
few,TRBJ2-5,16,TRBV7-9,NA,TGTGCCAGCAGCTTAGCGCTAATAGCGGTCAAAGAGACCCAGTACTTC,CASSLALIAVKETQYF
few,TRBJ1-1,16,TRBV7-2,TRBD1,TGTGCCAGCAGCCGAGGGACAGGGGGTCGAGGGGATGAAGCTTTCTTT,CASSRGTGGRGDEAFF
NA,TRBJ2-7,15,TRBV20-1,NA,TGCAGTGCCAGAGGGGAGAGGGGTTTCGTCTACGAGCAGTACTTC,CSARGERGFVYEQYF
few,TRBJ2-7,14,TRBV6-5,TRBD2,TGTGCCAGCAGGTTAGCGGGAGGGCCTCACGAGCAGTACTTC,CASRLAGGPHEQYF
NA,TRBJ2-2,15,TRBV12-3/TRBV12-4,TRBD1,TGTGCCAGCAGCCCCCAGGGGGTTGTTTCCGGGGAGCTGTTTTTT,CASSPQGVVSGELFF
few,TRBJ2-5,15,TRBV12-3/TRBV12-4,NA,TGTGCCAGCAGTTTACTCGGATCGGGCCAAGAGACCCAGTACTTC,CASSLLGSGQETQYF
many,TRBJ2-6,15,TRBV12-3/TRBV12-4,NA,TGTGCCAGCAGTCCTAGGGGATCCGGGGCCAACGTCCTGACTTTC,CASSPRGSGANVLTF
few,TRBJ2-1,18,TRBV5-1,TRBD1,TGCGCCAGCAGCTTGGCCCAGGCAGGGGGCCGACCCTACAATGAGCAGTTCTTC,CASSLAQAGGRPYNEQFF
NA,TRBJ2-6,14,TRBV6-1,NA,TGTGCCAGTAGAAAGGCGGCTGGGGCCAACGTCCTGACTTTC,CASRKAAGANVLTF
NA,TRBJ2-1,16,TRBV4-1,TRBD2,TGCGCCAGCAGCCAACCGGGACTAGCGGGGGACAATGAGCAGTTCTTC,CASSQPGLAGDNEQFF
NA,TRBJ1-5,14,TRBV20-1,NA,TGCAGTGCTAGTATGTTCGATAGCAATCAGCCCCAGCATTTT,CSASMFDSNQPQHF
many,TRBJ2-5,14,TRBV28,TRBD2,TGTGCCAGCGGGGAGGGGAGCGGTCAAGAGACCCAGTACTTC,CASGEGSGQETQYF
few,TRBJ1-4,15,TRBV9,NA,TGTGCCAGCAGCGTAGCCGGGACCAAGGGGGAAAAACTGTTTTTT,CASSVAGTKGEKLFF
many,TRBJ2-6,14,TRBV9,NA,TGTGCCAGCAGCCCGAACAGAGGGGCCAACGTCCTGACTTTC,CASSPNRGANVLTF
few,TRBJ2-7,14,TRBV5-5,NA,TGTGCCAGCAGCTTGCTGGGGGCGACCTACGAGCAGTACTTC,CASSLLGATYEQYF
many,TRBJ1-4,15,TRBV4-2,NA,TGTGCCAGCAGCCAAGTAGGTGCAACTAATGAAAAACTGTTTTTT,CASSQVGATNEKLFF
few,TRBJ2-1,14,TRBV6-1,NA,TGTGCCAGCAGTGAAGTCGGGACTCCGAATGAGCAGTTCTTC,CASSEVGTPNEQFF
many,TRBJ1-1,13,TRBV10-3,NA,TGTGCCATCAGTGAGGGTGGAAACACTGAAGCTTTCTTT,CAISEGGNTEAFF
many,TRBJ1-5,16,TRBV12-3/TRBV12-4,NA,TGTGCCAGCAGCCCCCGCGGGAGGGGAACGGGTCAGCCCCAGCATTTT,CASSPRGRGTGQPQHF
few,TRBJ2-5,13,TRBV6-6,NA,TGTACCAGCACCGGCGATTACTCGGAGACCCAGTACTTC,CTSTGDYSETQYF
many,TRBJ1-4,14,TRBV6-5,NA,TGTGCCAGCAGTAACATTGAACCGCGCGAAAAACTGTTTTTT,CASSNIEPREKLFF
few,TRBJ2-4,14,TRBV27,NA,TGTGCCAGCAGTTTAGGGCAGGAGCAAAACATTCAGTACTTC,CASSLGQEQNIQYF
NA,TRBJ2-4,14,TRBV20-1,TRBD2,TGCAGTGTTCCAACTAGCGGGAGAACGGACATTCAGTACTTC,CSVPTSGRTDIQYF
NA,TRBJ2-3,14,TRBV24-1,TRBD1,TGTGCCACCAGTGATCGAACAGGGGAAGATACGCAGTATTTT,CATSDRTGEDTQYF
many,TRBJ1-3,13,TRBV10-2,NA,TGCGCCAGCAGCGAAAGTACTGGAAACACCATATATTTT,CASSESTGNTIYF
NA,TRBJ2-1,15,TRBV6-1,TRBD2,TGTGCCAGCAGTGAGGGAGGGGCTGGGGTCAATGAGCAGTTCTTC,CASSEGGAGVNEQFF
few,TRBJ2-2,18,TRBV11-1,NA,TGTGCCAGCACCCATCCGACGCCCTCGGGACCCAACACCGGGGAGCTGTTTTTT,CASTHPTPSGPNTGELFF
NA,TRBJ2-1,17,TRBV5-1,TRBD2,TGCGCCAGCAGCTTGGGCCGTCGTTGGACTAGCGGGGATGAGCAGTTCTTC,CASSLGRRWTSGDEQFF
few,TRBJ2-7,13,TRBV5-1,NA,TGCGCCAGCAGGCAGGGGGGAACCTACGAGCAGTACTTC,CASRQGGTYEQYF
few,TRBJ2-1,16,TRBV7-2,TRBD2,TGTGCCAGCAGCTCCTTAGCGGGAAGGGAGTACAATGAGCAGTTCTTC,CASSSLAGREYNEQFF
many,TRBJ2-7,14,TRBV5-1,NA,TGCGCCAGCAGCTCAGAGGACTTTTACTACGAGCAGTACTTC,CASSSEDFYYEQYF
many,TRBJ1-2,12,TRBV5-1,NA,TGCGCCAGCAGCTCCCGACCCCGAGACTACACCTTC,CASSSRPRDYTF
many,TRBJ2-7,16,TRBV7-9,TRBD1,TGTGCCAGCAGCATGCCGACAGGGGATAAAGTTTACGAGCAGTACTTC,CASSMPTGDKVYEQYF
NA,TRBJ2-1,15,TRBV5-1,TRBD1,TGCGCCAGCAGCTACACCGGGACAGGGGTCGATGAGCAGTTCTTC,CASSYTGTGVDEQFF
NA,TRBJ2-1,14,TRBV14,NA,TGTGCCAGCAGCCAAGTGGACACCTACAATGAGCAGTTCTTC,CASSQVDTYNEQFF
few,TRBJ2-3,15,TRBV5-5,TRBD1,TGTGCCAGCAGCTTATATGCAGGGGGCGTTGATACGCAGTATTTT,CASSLYAGGVDTQYF
NA,TRBJ2-1,12,TRBV24-1,TRBD1,TGTGCCACCAGTGGCGGGACAGGGCCGCAGTTCTTC,CATSGGTGPQFF
many,TRBJ1-1,13,TRBV5-1,TRBD1,TGCGCCAGCAGCCAAAGGACAGGGACTCAAGCTTTCTTT,CASSQRTGTQAFF
many,TRBJ2-2,15,TRBV5-5,NA,TGTGCCAGCAGCGTCCTCCACGGGAACACCGGGGAGCTGTTTTTT,CASSVLHGNTGELFF
few,TRBJ2-7,14,TRBV11-2,NA,TGTGCCAGCAGCTTAGAGGCCTACTCCTACGAGCAGTACTTC,CASSLEAYSYEQYF
few,TRBJ1-2,12,TRBV27,NA,TGTGCCAGCGGCAGAGGGAACTATGGCTACACCTTC,CASGRGNYGYTF
NA,TRBJ2-7,14,TRBV9,TRBD2,TGTGCCAGCAGCGTAGAGGCGGGGGCCTACGAGCAGTACTTC,CASSVEAGAYEQYF
NA,TRBJ2-3,10,TRBV2,NA,TGTGCCAGCAACCAGGGGACGCAGTATTTT,CASNQGTQYF
many,TRBJ1-2,12,TRBV10-3,TRBD1,TGTGCCATCAGCCCAACAGGGGATGGCTACACCTTC,CAISPTGDGYTF
NA,TRBJ2-1,14,TRBV18,NA,TGTGCCAGCTCCCGGCAGGGGGGGCTGAATGAGCAGTTCTTC,CASSRQGGLNEQFF
NA,TRBJ2-2,17,TRBV14,NA,TGTGCCAGCAGCCAAGAATGGGTAGGGAAGATCCCCGGGGAGCTGTTTTTT,CASSQEWVGKIPGELFF
many,TRBJ1-5,15,TRBV7-6,NA,TGTGCCAGCAGCTTAGGGTCGGCTAGCAATCAGCCCCAGCATTTT,CASSLGSASNQPQHF
many,TRBJ1-2,12,TRBV12-3/TRBV12-4,NA,TGTGCCAGCATCATTATAGACTATGGCTACACCTTC,CASIIIDYGYTF
NA,TRBJ2-1,14,TRBV2,NA,TGTGCCAGCAGTGTTATAAGCTCCTACAATGAGCAGTTCTTC,CASSVISSYNEQFF
few,TRBJ1-2,14,TRBV6-5,NA,TGTGCCAGCAGTTACTCAACACAGGGCCATGGCTACACCTTC,CASSYSTQGHGYTF